Reported below is one TCR beta chain. The antigen is undetermined. A read error is possible here, since a much larger clone lies one base away. The sample is drawn from a study of T cells in Graves' hyperthyroidism and ophthalmopathy. Amplification of TCR beta CDR3 regions used RNA as the template. Primed by the HTBI set, a first-round RT-PCR was run on the TCR CDR3. TCRdb passed the multiplex PCR reads through MiXCR, listing each CDR3 protein once. The sample has under 350,000 distinct CDR3 sequences; over 15% are singletons. Regarding the study as a whole: Through a model of 13 V-J features, ophthalmopathy was separated from stable hyperthyroidism.

The CDR3 spans 16 residues. The germline V and J ends were trimmed by 1 base and 6 bases, with 15 bases remaining between them. Looked up from germline, CDR1 is LGHDT and CDR2 is YNNKEL (reference sequence). Clinical symptoms, serum thyroxine, TRAb, thyroid ultrasound and orbital computed tomography informed diagnoses. Under 12 ml fresh peripheral blood yielded the PBMCs. The chain combines TRBV3-1 with TRBJ1-4, with a weak D call TRBD1 (5 bases). This TCR was sampled from a woman aged 55-70 years with Graves' ophthalmopathy. Sequencing input: blood. CDR3 DNA: TGTGCCAGCAGCCAAGGGTTTGCGGGGCGACATGAAAAACTGTTTTTT. Translated: CASSQGFAGRHEKLFF.